The rows below give T cell receptor beta chains drawn from one sample of a study of blood T cell repertoires in COVID-19. Profiling relied on immunoSEQ multiplex PCR, and the TCRdb table lists in-frame clones only, not all of them. Of over 130,000 clones listed, around 88% are singletons. Input material: peripheral blood. These receptors all come from a human donor in a cohort sampled during active COVID-19. Each CDR3 is given with its conserved first and last residue. The D gene is left open where the match is weak. Clone size is shown for a subset of rows, as once, few, many or a class of expanded clone.

clone_size	v_call	j_call	d_call	cdr3_nt	cdr3_aa
.	TRBV24-1	TRBJ2-1	TRBD2	TGTGCCACCAGTGATCCTAGGACTAGCGGGGGGGGCAATGAGCAGTTCTTC	CATSDPRTSGGGNEQFF
.	TRBV18	TRBJ2-1	.	TGTGCCAGCTCCGATACAGGGTACAATGAGCAGTTCTTC	CASSDTGYNEQFF
.	TRBV2	TRBJ1-1	.	TGTGCCAGCAGGTACTATGAAGGGGGTGAAGCTTTCTTT	CASRYYEGGEAFF
.	TRBV12-3/TRBV12-4	TRBJ2-7	.	TGTGCCAGCAGGCGGGGCAGAAGGTACGAGCAGTACTTC	CASRRGRRYEQYF
.	TRBV5-4	TRBJ2-7	TRBD1	TGTGCCAGCAGCTCCATAGACCGGGACAGATACGAGCAGTACTTC	CASSSIDRDRYEQYF
once	TRBV7-6	TRBJ2-7	.	TGTGCCAGCAGCTTACAGGTTCTCTCCTACGAGCAGTACTTC	CASSLQVLSYEQYF
.	TRBV30	TRBJ2-3	TRBD2	TGTGCCTGGAGGGGACTAGCGGGGAGTTCAGATACGCAGTATTTT	CAWRGLAGSSDTQYF
.	TRBV11-2	TRBJ2-6	.	TGTGCCAGCAGCTCGGCAGGGGGGGCCAACGTCCTGACTTTC	CASSSAGGANVLTF
few	TRBV7-9	TRBJ1-1	.	TGTGCCAGCAGCTTATCGTCCCGGGGGGCTTTCTTT	CASSLSSRGAFF
.	TRBV6-2/TRBV6-3	TRBJ2-3	TRBD2	TGTGCCAGCAGTTACGACGTTCGGGGGGTCACAGATACGCAGTATTTT	CASSYDVRGVTDTQYF
.	TRBV6-5	TRBJ2-7	.	TGTGCCAGCAGTTATGGGTCTACAGGGCTCTCCTACGAGCAGTACTTC	CASSYGSTGLSYEQYF
.	TRBV30	TRBJ1-6	.	TGTGCCTGGAGTGTAAAGAGCTCCTATAATTCACCCCTCCACTTT	CAWSVKSSYNSPLHF
.	TRBV7-9	TRBJ1-1	.	TGTGCCAGCAGCTCGCGCAGGCAGTGGGCGAACACTGAAGCTTTCTTT	CASSSRRQWANTEAFF
.	TRBV19	TRBJ2-7	.	TGTGCCAGTAGTGTGACAGTTGGGTACGAGCAGTACTTC	CASSVTVGYEQYF
few	TRBV10-1	TRBJ1-2	.	TGCGCCAGCAGTGCAAGCCGAAACTATGGCTACACCTTC	CASSASRNYGYTF
.	TRBV27	TRBJ1-6	TRBD1	TGTGCCAGCCGGACAGGGGCCTCACCCCTCCACTTT	CASRTGASPLHF
.	TRBV29-1	TRBJ2-4	TRBD1	TGCAGCGCAGGACAGGGGGCAAACATTCAGTACTTC	CSAGQGANIQYF
once	TRBV11-1	TRBJ2-1	.	TGTGCCAGCAGCCCCATGGGCAGTTACAATGAGCAGTTCTTC	CASSPMGSYNEQFF
once	TRBV7-9	TRBJ1-1	TRBD1	TGTGCCAGCAGCTTAGCCGGGACAGCGGGGGCAGCTTTCTTT	CASSLAGTAGAAFF
.	TRBV12-5	TRBJ2-1	TRBD2	TGTGCTAGTGGTTTGTTCCCTAGCGGGGGGAAGTCTTCAGACAATGAGCAGTTCTTC	CASGLFPSGGKSSDNEQFF
.	TRBV3-1/TRBV3-2	TRBJ2-2	.	TGTGCCAGCAGCCAAGGGGACTCAATTAACACCGGGGAGCTGTTTTTT	CASSQGDSINTGELFF
.	TRBV21-1	TRBJ2-1	.	TGTGCCAGCAGCAGCCTGATACAGGGTAATGAGCAGTTCTTC	CASSSLIQGNEQFF
.	TRBV6-5	TRBJ1-1	.	TGTGCCAGCAAACAGGGTTACACTGAAGCTTTCTTT	CASKQGYTEAFF
.	TRBV7-3	TRBJ2-7	TRBD1	TGTGCCAGCAGCGAACCGGGACAGGGCGCCGAGCAGTACTTC	CASSEPGQGAEQYF
.	TRBV6-5	TRBJ1-1	.	TGTGCCAGCAGCCGCACCGGGAACACTGAAGCTTTCTTT	CASSRTGNTEAFF
.	TRBV5-8	TRBJ1-4	TRBD1	TGTGCCAGCAGACGACAGGGAGGCCTAAATGAAAAACTGTTTTTT	CASRRQGGLNEKLFF
.	TRBV5-6	TRBJ1-4	TRBD1	TGTGCCAGCAACCCGGACAGGGCCTCAACTAATGAAAAACTGTTTTTT	CASNPDRASTNEKLFF
.	TRBV6-2/TRBV6-3	TRBJ2-5	TRBD1	TGTGCCAGCAGCCGACAGGGGATGATAATGGAGACCCAGTACTTC	CASSRQGMIMETQYF
.	TRBV3-1/TRBV3-2	TRBJ1-4	TRBD1	TGTGCCAGCAGCCACGCCGACAGGGCCCATGAAAAACTGTTTTTT	CASSHADRAHEKLFF
.	TRBV5-1	TRBJ2-4	.	TGCGCCAGCAGCTTGGTTCGTACAGGCTCCAAAAACATTCAGTACTTC	CASSLVRTGSKNIQYF
.	TRBV24-1	TRBJ2-1	TRBD1	TGTGCCACCAGTGATCGGGACAGGATTAAGGAATTCTTC	CATSDRDRIKEFF
.	TRBV7-2	TRBJ2-7	TRBD1	TGTGCCAGCAGCTTAGGGGGTACAGGGGGCGAGTACGAGCAGTACTTC	CASSLGGTGGEYEQYF
.	TRBV14	TRBJ1-1	.	TGTGCCAGCAGCACAGGTTCCCGGAGCACTGAAGCTTTCTTT	CASSTGSRSTEAFF
.	TRBV25-1	TRBJ2-5	.	TGTGCCAGCACCCAGGGGAGGGGCGGGACCCAGTACTTC	CASTQGRGGTQYF
.	TRBV12-3/TRBV12-4	TRBJ1-2	TRBD1	TGTGCCAGCAGTCAGGACAGGGTCGAAGGCTACACCTTC	CASSQDRVEGYTF
.	TRBV5-6	TRBJ1-2	.	TGTGCCAGCAACATACGGGGGGGGAACTATGGCTACACCTTC	CASNIRGGNYGYTF
.	TRBV5-6	TRBJ2-5	TRBD2	TGTGCCAGCAGCCTCGGGACTAGCGTAGAGACCCAGTACTTC	CASSLGTSVETQYF
.	TRBV7-8	TRBJ1-6	TRBD1	TGTGCCAGCAGCTTAGCCACGACAGGGTCCCCCCTCCACTTT	CASSLATTGSPLHF